Included here is one T cell receptor beta chain sequence, with context. This sample is drawn from a study of technical replicates of blood from a handful of donors. V dropped 6 bases and J dropped 7 bases, with 9 bases sitting between them. Germline CDR1 SQVTM, CDR2 ANQGSEA. The length of the CDR3 is 10 residues. Repertoires were generated with immunoSEQ multiplex PCR, while TCRdb's copy carries only in-frame clones and drops some. The repertoire has around 72,000 clones, about nine tenths of them found once; the top ten carry 0.35% to 0.45%. The receptor was isolated from a human donor in good health. Some clones in this sample may be carry-over from other donors' samples. J is TRBJ2-5 and V is TRBV29-1; unclear D gene. Material for sequencing was T cells isolated from PBMCs. CDR3 residues: CSVVRVTQYF. CDR3 bases: TGCAGCGTCGTTCGGGTGACCCAGTACTTC. Full variable domain (outside the CDR3, taken from reference TRBV29-1 and TRBJ2-5): SAVISQKPSRDICQRGTSLTIQCQVDSQVTMMFWYRQQPGQSLTLIATANQGSEATYESGFVIDKFPISRPNLTFSTLTVSNMSPEDSSIYLCSVVRVTQYFGPGTRLLVL.